This TCR beta chain was recovered during a study of blood T cell repertoires in COVID-19. Study context: The United States, Italy and Spain were the sources of the acute and convalescent COVID-19 samples. Sources were T cells, B-cell-depleted T cells, or PBMCs; the material itself was cDNA or gDNA.

Sequencing used immunoSEQ multiplex PCR; TCRdb keeps in-frame clones, though not all of them. The data hold a few hundred thousand clones, with roughly 83% observed a single time. Input material: peripheral blood. This clonotype was sampled from a woman in her forties or fifties with acute or convalescent COVID-19.

For the CDR3, the DNA is TGTGCCAGCAGCCGGTCGTTTTCACCCCTCCACTTT. This sequence encodes CASSRSFSPLHF. The chain recombines TRBV25-1 with TRBJ1-6; D gene uncertain. Germline V gene data show CDR1 as MGHDK and CDR2 as SYGVNS. V gave up 6 bases and J gave up 9 bases, with 9 bases separating them. The CDR3 runs 12 residues.